This paragraph covers one T cell receptor beta chain sequence. What it recognizes is unknown. Via MiXCR, TCRdb re-called the reads, giving one row per CDR3 protein. Of roughly 800,000 distinct CDR3 sequences in the sample, about 28% are singletons; the top ten hold around 13%. The source of the sample is a study of T cell repertoires in cytomegalovirus infection. This CDR3 region has 14 residues. Trimming stripped 7 bases from V and 0 bases from J, with 11 bases between. Germline loops: CDR1 KGHDR, CDR2 SFDVKD. Source: cultured CD8+ T cells from PBMCs, taken from culture after CMV antigen stimulation. The V gene is TRBV24-1, the J gene TRBJ1-1; D perhaps matches TRBD1 (5 bases). The sequence came from a human donor in good health (CMV status not recorded). Some clones in this sample may be carry-over from other donors' samples. The CDR3 loop is CATSSGGLNTEAFF. In nucleotides, the CDR3 is TGTGCCACCAGCTCGGGGGGATTGAACACTGAAGCTTTCTTT.